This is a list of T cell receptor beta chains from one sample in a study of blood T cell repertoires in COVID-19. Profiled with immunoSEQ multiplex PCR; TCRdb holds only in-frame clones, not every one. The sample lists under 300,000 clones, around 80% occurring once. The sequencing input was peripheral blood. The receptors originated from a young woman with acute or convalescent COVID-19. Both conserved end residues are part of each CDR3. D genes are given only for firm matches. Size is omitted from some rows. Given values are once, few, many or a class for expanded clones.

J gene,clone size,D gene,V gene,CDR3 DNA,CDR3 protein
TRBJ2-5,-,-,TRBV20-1,TGCAGTGCTAGTCCCCCGGCAGGTCCGTCGGCCCAGTACTTC,CSASPPAGPSAQYF
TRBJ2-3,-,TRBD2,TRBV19,TGTGCCAGTAGTATGCAGACTAGCAGAGGGGATACGCAGTATTTT,CASSMQTSRGDTQYF
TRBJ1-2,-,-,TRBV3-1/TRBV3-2,TGTGCCAGCAGCCAAGATATGGGGCTCAGCTATGGCTACACCTTC,CASSQDMGLSYGYTF
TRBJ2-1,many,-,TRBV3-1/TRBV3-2,TGTGCCAGCAGGGGGAGACACGCACCTGTGGAGCAGTTCTTC,CASRGRHAPVEQFF
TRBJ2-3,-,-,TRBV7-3,TGTGCCAGCAGCTTAATAGCAGGCACAGATACGCAGTATTTT,CASSLIAGTDTQYF
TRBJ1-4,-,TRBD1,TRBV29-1,TGCAGCGTTGATCAGGGGGCTGATGAAAAACTGTTTTTT,CSVDQGADEKLFF
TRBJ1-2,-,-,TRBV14,TGTGCCAGCAGCCAACCCGGGAACCCCTATGGCTACACCTTC,CASSQPGNPYGYTF
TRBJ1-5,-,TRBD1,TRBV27,TGTGCCAGCAGTTTAGGAGGGGGCGGCAATCAGCCCCAGCATTTT,CASSLGGGGNQPQHF
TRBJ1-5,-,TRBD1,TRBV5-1,TGCGCCAGCAGCTTGATAGGGGGCGACAATCAGCCCCAGCATTTT,CASSLIGGDNQPQHF
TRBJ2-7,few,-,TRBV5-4,TGTGCCAGCAGCTTGGATCCCCCAGGGTCGGCCTACGAGCAGTACTTC,CASSLDPPGSAYEQYF
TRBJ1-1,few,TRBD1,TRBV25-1,TGTGCCAGCACCCGGGCAGGGGGGAACACTGAAGCTTTCTTT,CASTRAGGNTEAFF
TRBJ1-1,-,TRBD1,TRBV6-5,TGTGCCAGCAGTCCCTCTCGGACAGGGGCCCACGAAGCTTTCTTT,CASSPSRTGAHEAFF
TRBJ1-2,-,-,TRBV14,TGTGCCAGCAGCCAAGGGGATAAGGGGAACTATGGCTACACCTTC,CASSQGDKGNYGYTF
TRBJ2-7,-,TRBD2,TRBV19,TGTGCCAGTAGTCCTAGCGGGGCCTACGAGCAGTACTTC,CASSPSGAYEQYF
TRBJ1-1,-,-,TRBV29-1,TGCAGCGTTTCCGAGATCTTGAACACTGAAGCTTTCTTT,CSVSEILNTEAFF
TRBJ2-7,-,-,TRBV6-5,TGTGCCAGCAGTTCCGCCGGGACAACGTACGAGCAGTACTTC,CASSSAGTTYEQYF
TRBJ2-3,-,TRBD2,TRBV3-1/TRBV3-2,TGTGCCAGCAGCCCGCGGACTAGCGGGAGCGGCACAGATACGCAGTATTTT,CASSPRTSGSGTDTQYF
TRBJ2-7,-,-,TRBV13,TGTGCCAGCAGCTTACTGGGCAGGACCTACGAGCAGTACTTC,CASSLLGRTYEQYF
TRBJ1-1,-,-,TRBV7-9,TGTGCCAGCAGCTTAGTTCTGTTGAACACTGAAGCTTTCTTT,CASSLVLLNTEAFF
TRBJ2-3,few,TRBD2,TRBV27,TGTGCCAGCAGTTTAACTAGCGGCACAGATACGCAGTATTTT,CASSLTSGTDTQYF
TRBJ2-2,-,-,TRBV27,TGTGCCAGCAGTTTACCGACCGGGAGTTACACCGGGGAGCTGTTTTTT,CASSLPTGSYTGELFF
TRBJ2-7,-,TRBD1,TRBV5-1,TGCGCCAGCAGCCTCCGTGGGCAGGGGGCGGGTGAGCAGTACTTC,CASSLRGQGAGEQYF
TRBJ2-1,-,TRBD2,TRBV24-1,TGTGCCACCAGTGATACCCGGACTAGCGGGAGTGAGCAGTTCTTC,CATSDTRTSGSEQFF
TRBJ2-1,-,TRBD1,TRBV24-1,TGTGCCACCAGTGATTCCCCGGGACAGGGAGGATACAATGAGCAGTTCTTC,CATSDSPGQGGYNEQFF
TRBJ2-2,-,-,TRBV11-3,TGTGCCAGCAGCTTAGGTGGGACTTCGAACACCGGGGAGCTGTTTTTT,CASSLGGTSNTGELFF
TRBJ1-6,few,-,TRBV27,TGTGCCAGCAGACTACAGGGAAATGCCCATTCACCCCTCCACTTT,CASRLQGNAHSPLHF
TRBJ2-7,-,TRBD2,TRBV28,TGTGCCAGCAGTTTCAGTGGCGGGAGTGGAACCTACGAGCAGTACTTC,CASSFSGGSGTYEQYF
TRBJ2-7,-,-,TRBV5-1,TGCGCCAGCAGCTCCACAGGGGGCCATGGTAGCGGGATGGTTGGGTACGAGCAGTACTTC,CASSSTGGHGSGMVGYEQYF
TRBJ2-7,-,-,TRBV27,TGTGCCAGCAGTTTACGGGGTTTCTACGAGCAGTACTTC,CASSLRGFYEQYF
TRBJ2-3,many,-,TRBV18,TGTGCCAGCTCACCTCGGAGGGGCGTAGATACGCAGTATTTT,CASSPRRGVDTQYF
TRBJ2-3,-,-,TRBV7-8,TGTGCCAGCAGCTTCCGCGGGATGGGGACAGATACGCAGTATTTT,CASSFRGMGTDTQYF
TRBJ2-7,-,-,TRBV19,TGTGCCAGTAGTATAGCCCCCGGAGGGCACTACGAGCAGTACTTC,CASSIAPGGHYEQYF
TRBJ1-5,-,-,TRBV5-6,TGTGCCAGCAGCTTGGAGTCAGGTAATCAGCCCCAGCATTTT,CASSLESGNQPQHF
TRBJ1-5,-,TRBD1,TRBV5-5,TGTGCCAGCAGCAACTGGGACAGAAAAAATCAGCCCCAGCATTTT,CASSNWDRKNQPQHF
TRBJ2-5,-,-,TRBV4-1,TGCGCCAGCAGCCAAGACCGGCGCAGGGTGGGGACCCAGTACTTC,CASSQDRRRVGTQYF
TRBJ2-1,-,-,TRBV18,TGTGCCAGCTCACCACCCACTAGGGGGGAGCAGTTCTTC,CASSPPTRGEQFF
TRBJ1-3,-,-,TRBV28,TGTGCCAGCAGTCCGTTGCGGGGTACCTCTGGAAACACCATATATTTT,CASSPLRGTSGNTIYF
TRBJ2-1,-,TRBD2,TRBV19,TGTGCCAGTACCGAAGCGAGCGGGAGACGCAATGAGCAGTTCTTC,CASTEASGRRNEQFF
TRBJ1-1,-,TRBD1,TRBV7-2,TGTGCCAGCAGCGCAAACAGGGGGCGTACTGAAGCTTTCTTT,CASSANRGRTEAFF
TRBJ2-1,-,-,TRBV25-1,TGTGCCAGCACCACTAGCCAGCGGAGCTCCTACAATGAGCAGTTCTTC,CASTTSQRSSYNEQFF
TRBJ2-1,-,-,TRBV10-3,TGTGCCATCAGTGAGTCGTCCATCGAGCAGTTCTTC,CAISESSIEQFF
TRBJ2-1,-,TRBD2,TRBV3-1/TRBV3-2,TGTGCCAGCAGCCACCTATCCCAGCGGGAGGGCCACAATGAGCAGTTCTTC,CASSHLSQREGHNEQFF
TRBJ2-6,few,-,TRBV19,TGTGCCAGTAGTATCCTTTCTGGGGCCAACGTCCTGACTTTC,CASSILSGANVLTF
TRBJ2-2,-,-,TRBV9,TGTGCCAGCAGCGTAGAGAGGGCGGGCACCGGGGAGCTGTTTTTT,CASSVERAGTGELFF
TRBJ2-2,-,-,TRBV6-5,TGTGCCAGCACCTCTAACACCGGGGAGCTGTTTTTT,CASTSNTGELFF
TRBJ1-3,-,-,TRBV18,TGTGCCAGCTCACCACGGCCCCCTCAGGCGACTGGAAACACCATATATTTT,CASSPRPPQATGNTIYF
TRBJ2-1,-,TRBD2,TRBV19,TGTGCCAGTAGTATACTAGCGGGAGTGAATGAGCAGTTCTTC,CASSILAGVNEQFF
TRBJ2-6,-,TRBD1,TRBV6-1,TGTGCCAGCAGTGGACAGGGGCCGGCTGGGGCCAACGTCCTGACTTTC,CASSGQGPAGANVLTF
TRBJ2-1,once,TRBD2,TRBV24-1,TGTGCCACCAGTGATCCCGGGACTAGCGGGAATCTAAATGAGCAGTTCTTC,CATSDPGTSGNLNEQFF
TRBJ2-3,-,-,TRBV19,TGTGCCAGTAGGACTAGAGGGTACACAGATACGCAGTATTTT,CASRTRGYTDTQYF
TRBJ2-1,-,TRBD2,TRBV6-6,TGTGCTATCCAATCTTTGGCGGGAGGCTACAATGAGCAGTTCTTC,CAIQSLAGGYNEQFF
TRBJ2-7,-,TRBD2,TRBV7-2,TGTGCCAGCAGCTTAGCGGGACTAGAGGGGATCAGCTCCTACGAGCAGTACTTC,CASSLAGLEGISSYEQYF